This TCR beta chain was documented in a study of T cell changes during pregnancy in multiple sclerosis. Clones were read by immunoSEQ multiplex PCR, and TCRdb kept only the in-frame ones, dropping some. The sample carries tens of thousands of clones, 90% to 95% recorded once. Germline assignment: CDR1 SGHVS and CDR2 FQNEAQ. This CDR3 contains 17 residues. The trim removed 1 base at V and 2 bases at J, leaving 8 bases unmatched. The sample was CD8+ T cells from peripheral blood mononuclear cells, taken in the third trimester of pregnancy. The chain has TRBV7-8 and TRBJ1-3, with 7 bases that match TRBD1. The receptor comes from a female donor with multiple sclerosis, enrolled in a pregnancy study. CDR3 sequence (DNA): TGTGCCAGCAGCTTAGGCCCCCCCGACAGGGCTGGAAACACCATATATTTT. Encoded protein: CASSLGPPDRAGNTIYF. Drawing the rest from reference TRBV7-8 and TRBJ1-3, the complete variable domain is GAGVSQSPRYKVAKRGQDVALRCDPISGHVSLFWYQQALGQGPEFLTYFQNEAQLDKSGLPSDRFFAERPEGSVSTLKIQRTQQEDSAVYLCASSLGPPDRAGNTIYFGEGSWLTVV.